This T cell receptor beta chain is from a study of PD-1 blockade in classical Hodgkin lymphoma. Study-wide points: Partial responders and progressors had significantly lower baseline TCR diversity.

Concerning this clone itself: The antigen remains unidentified.

Patients all relapsed after autologous stem cell transplantation, and there was variation in brentuximab vedotin exposure. The J segment lost 6 bases and the V segment lost 5 bases, leaving 5 bases of the junction unmatched. This CDR3 contains 14 residues. Germline V gene sequence: CDR1 MNHEY, CDR2 SVGAGI. Repertoires were generated with immunoSEQ multiplex PCR, while TCRdb's copy carries only in-frame clones and drops some. The sample holds some 58,000 clones, roughly 91% seen once. V is TRBV6-5 and J is TRBJ2-3; 10 nucleotides match TRBD1. Source: peripheral blood mononuclear cells (PBMCs), taken before the second cycle of nivolumab. This clonotype originated in a human donor with classical Hodgkin lymphoma. This chain's CDR3 is CASSMTGGADTQYF. For the CDR3, the DNA is TGTGCCAGCAGTATGACAGGGGGCGCGGATACGCAGTATTTT.